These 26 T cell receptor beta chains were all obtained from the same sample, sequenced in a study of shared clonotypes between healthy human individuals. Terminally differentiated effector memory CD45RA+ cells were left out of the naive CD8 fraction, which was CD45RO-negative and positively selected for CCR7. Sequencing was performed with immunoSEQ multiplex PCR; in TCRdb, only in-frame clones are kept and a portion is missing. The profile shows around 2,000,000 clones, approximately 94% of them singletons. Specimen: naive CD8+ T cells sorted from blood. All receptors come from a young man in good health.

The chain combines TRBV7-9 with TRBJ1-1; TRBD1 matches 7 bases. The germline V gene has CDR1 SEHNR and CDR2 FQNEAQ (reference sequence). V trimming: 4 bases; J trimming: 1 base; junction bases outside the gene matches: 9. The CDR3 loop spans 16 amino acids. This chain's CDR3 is CASSSPNRGSNTEAFF. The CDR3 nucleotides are TGTGCCAGCAGCTCCCCTAACAGGGGATCGAACACTGAAGCTTTCTTT.

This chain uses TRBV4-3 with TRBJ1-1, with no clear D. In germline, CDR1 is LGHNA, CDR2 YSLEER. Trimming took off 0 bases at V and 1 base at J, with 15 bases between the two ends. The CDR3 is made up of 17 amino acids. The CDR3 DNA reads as TGCGCCAGCAGCCAAGATACCATATCGAGGCAGAACACTGAAGCTTTCTTT. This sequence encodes CASSQDTISRQNTEAFF.

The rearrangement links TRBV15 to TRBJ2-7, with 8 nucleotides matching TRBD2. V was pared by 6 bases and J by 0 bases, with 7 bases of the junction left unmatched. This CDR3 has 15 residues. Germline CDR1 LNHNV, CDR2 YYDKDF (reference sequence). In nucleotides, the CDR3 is TGTGCCACCAGGGTGGAGCGGGGGAGCTCCTACGAGCAGTACTTC. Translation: CATRVERGSSYEQYF.

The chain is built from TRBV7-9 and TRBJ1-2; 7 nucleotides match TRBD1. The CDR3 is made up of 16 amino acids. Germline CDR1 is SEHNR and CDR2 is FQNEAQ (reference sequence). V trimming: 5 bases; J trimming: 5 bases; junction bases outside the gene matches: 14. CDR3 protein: CASSLLNNTGDYGYTF. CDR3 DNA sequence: TGTGCCAGCAGCCTACTGAACAACACAGGGGATTATGGCTACACCTTC.

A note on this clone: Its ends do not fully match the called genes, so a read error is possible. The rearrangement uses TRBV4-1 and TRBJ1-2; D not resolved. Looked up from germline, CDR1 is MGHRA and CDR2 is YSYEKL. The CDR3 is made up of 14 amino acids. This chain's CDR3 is CASSQEGRISPENF. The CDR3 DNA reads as TGCGCCAGCAGCCAAGAAGGACGGATCTCCCCTGAGAACTTC.

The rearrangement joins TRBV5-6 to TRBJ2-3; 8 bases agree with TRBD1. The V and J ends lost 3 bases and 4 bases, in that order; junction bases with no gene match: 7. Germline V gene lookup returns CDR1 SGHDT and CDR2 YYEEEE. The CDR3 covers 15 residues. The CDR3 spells CASSWGPGGADTQYF. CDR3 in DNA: TGTGCCAGCAGCTGGGGGCCAGGGGGCGCAGATACGCAGTATTTT.

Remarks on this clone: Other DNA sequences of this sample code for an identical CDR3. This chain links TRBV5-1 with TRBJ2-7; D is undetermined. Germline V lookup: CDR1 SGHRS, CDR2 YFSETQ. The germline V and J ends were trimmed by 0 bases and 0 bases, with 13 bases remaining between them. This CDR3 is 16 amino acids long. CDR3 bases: TGCGCCAGCAGCTTGGATCCAGGTTCCAGCTCCTACGAGCAGTACTTC. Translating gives CASSLDPGSSSYEQYF.

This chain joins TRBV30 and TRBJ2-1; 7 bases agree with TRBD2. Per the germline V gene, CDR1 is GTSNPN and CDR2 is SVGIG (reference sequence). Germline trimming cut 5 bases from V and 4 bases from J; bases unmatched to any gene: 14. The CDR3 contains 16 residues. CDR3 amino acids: CAWEGGEAGLYNEQFF. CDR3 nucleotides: TGTGCCTGGGAAGGTGGAGAAGCGGGATTGTACAATGAGCAGTTCTTC.

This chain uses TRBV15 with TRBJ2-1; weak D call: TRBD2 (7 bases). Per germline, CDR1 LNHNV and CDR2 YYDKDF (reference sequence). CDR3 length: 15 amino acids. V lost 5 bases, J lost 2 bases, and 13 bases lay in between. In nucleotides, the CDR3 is TGTGCCACCAGCCCATCGGGGGGCCCCTACAATGAGCAGTTCTTC. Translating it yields CATSPSGGPYNEQFF.

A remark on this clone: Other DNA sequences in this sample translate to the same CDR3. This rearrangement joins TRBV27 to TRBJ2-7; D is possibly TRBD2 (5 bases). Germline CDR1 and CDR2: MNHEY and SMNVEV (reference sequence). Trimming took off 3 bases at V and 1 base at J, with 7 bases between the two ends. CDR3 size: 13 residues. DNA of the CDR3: TGTGCCAGCAGTTTCGGGGAATCCTACGAGCAGTACTTC. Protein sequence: CASSFGESYEQYF.

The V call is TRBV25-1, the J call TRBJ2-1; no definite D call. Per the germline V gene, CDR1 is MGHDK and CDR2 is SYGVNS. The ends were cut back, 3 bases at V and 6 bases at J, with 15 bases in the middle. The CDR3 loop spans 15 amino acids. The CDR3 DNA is TGTGCCAGCAGTGAGGGTCAGATCTTCGGCAATGAGCAGTTCTTC. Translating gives CASSEGQIFGNEQFF.

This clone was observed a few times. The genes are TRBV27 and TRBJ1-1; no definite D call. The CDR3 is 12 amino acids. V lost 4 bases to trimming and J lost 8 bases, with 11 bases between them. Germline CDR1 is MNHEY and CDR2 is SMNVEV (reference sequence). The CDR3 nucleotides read TGTGCCAGCAGTTACCTTGGAACCGAAGCTTTCTTT. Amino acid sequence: CASSYLGTEAFF.

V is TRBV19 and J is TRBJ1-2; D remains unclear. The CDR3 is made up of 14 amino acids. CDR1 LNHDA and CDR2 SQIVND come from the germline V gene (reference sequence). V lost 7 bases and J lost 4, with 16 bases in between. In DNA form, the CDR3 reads TGTGCCAGTACCTCCTATAGCGGTTTCTATGGCTACACCTTC. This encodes CASTSYSGFYGYTF.

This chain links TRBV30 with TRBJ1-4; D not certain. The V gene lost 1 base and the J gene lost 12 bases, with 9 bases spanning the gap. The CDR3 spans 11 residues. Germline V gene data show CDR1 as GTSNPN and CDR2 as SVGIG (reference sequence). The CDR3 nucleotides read TGTGCCTGGAGTGATGGGGTGGAACTGTTTTTT. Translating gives CAWSDGVELFF. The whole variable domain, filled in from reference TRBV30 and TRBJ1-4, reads SQTIHQWPATLVQPVGSPLSLECTVEGTSNPNLYWYRQAAGRGLQLLFYSVGIGQISSEVPQNLSASRPQDRQFILSSKKLLLSDSGFYLCAWSDGVELFFGSGTQLSVL.

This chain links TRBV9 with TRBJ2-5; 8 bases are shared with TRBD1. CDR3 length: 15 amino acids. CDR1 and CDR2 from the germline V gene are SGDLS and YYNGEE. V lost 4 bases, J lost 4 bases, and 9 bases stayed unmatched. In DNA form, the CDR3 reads TGTGCCAGCAGCTGGGGGACAGGAGTGGGAGAGACCCAGTACTTC. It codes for CASSWGTGVGETQYF.

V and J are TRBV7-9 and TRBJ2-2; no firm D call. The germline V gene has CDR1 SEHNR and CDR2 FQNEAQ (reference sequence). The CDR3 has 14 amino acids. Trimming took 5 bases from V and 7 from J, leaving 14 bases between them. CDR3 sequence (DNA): TGTGCCAGCAGCGCCTATGGTGTCGGCGGGGAGCTGTTTTTT. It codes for CASSAYGVGGELFF.

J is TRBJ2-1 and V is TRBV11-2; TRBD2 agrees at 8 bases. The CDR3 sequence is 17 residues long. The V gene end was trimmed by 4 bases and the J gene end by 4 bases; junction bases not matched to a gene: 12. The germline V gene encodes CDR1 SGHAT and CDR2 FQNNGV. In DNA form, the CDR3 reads TGTGCCAGCAGCTGGGGGTGGGGACTAGACGGATACAATGAGCAGTTCTTC. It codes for CASSWGWGLDGYNEQFF. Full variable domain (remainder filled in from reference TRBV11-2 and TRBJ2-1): EAGVAQSPRYKIIEKRQSVAFWCNPISGHATLYWYQQILGQGPKLLIQFQNNGVVDDSQLPKDRFSAERLKGVDSTLKIQPAKLEDSAVYLCASSWGWGLDGYNEQFFGPGTRLTVL.

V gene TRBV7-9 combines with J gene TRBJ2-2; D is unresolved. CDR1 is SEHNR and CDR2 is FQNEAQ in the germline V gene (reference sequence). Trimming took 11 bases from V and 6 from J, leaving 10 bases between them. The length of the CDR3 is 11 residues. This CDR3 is CAAGRPGELFF. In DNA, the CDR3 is TGTGCCGCCGGGCGGCCCGGGGAGCTGTTTTTT.

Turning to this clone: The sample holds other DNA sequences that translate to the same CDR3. CDR3 sequence: CASSYSRTEMNTEAFF. The DNA of the CDR3 is TGTGCCAGCAGTTACTCTAGGACAGAGATGAACACTGAAGCTTTCTTT. The chain has TRBV6-5 and TRBJ1-1; D is possibly TRBD1 (6 bases). Between the trimmed V and J ends, which lost 0 bases and 0 bases, there was a span of 11 bases. CDR1 is MNHEY, CDR2 SVGAGI, per germline. This CDR3 is 16 amino acids long.

The CDR3 here is CASSPAWTGELFF. CDR3 nucleotide sequence: TGTGCCAGCAGTCCAGCTTGGACCGGGGAGCTGTTTTTT. The V gene is TRBV28, the J gene TRBJ2-2, with D unresolved. Trimming took 5 bases from V and 5 from J, leaving 9 bases between them. Germline V gives CDR1 MDHEN, CDR2 SYDVKM. CDR3 length equals 13 residues.

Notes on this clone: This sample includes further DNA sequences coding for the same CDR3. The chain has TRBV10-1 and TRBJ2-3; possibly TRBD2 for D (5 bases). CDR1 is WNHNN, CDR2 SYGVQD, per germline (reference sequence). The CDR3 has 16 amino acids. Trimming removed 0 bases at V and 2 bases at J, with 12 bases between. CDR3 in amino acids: CASSESGEGLTDTQYF. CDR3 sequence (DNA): TGCGCCAGCAGTGAGTCCGGCGAGGGCCTCACAGATACGCAGTATTTT.

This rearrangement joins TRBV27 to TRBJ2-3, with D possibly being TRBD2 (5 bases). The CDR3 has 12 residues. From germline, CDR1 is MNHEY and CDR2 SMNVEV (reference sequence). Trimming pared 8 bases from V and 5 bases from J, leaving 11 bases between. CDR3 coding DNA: TGTGCCAGCGCCGGACTTCGAGATACGCAGTATTTT. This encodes CASAGLRDTQYF.

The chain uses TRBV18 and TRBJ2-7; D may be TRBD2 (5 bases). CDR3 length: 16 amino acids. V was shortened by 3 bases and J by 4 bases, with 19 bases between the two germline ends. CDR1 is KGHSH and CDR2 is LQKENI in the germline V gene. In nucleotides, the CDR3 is TGTGCCAGCTCACCCAGCGGACGGGTTTCCCTGTACGAGCAGTACTTC. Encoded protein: CASSPSGRVSLYEQYF.

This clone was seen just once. In nucleotides, the CDR3 is TGTGCCAGCAGCCCGGCGGTAGCCAAAAACATTCAGTACTTC. This gives the protein CASSPAVAKNIQYF. The genes are TRBV7-9 and TRBJ2-4, with unresolved D. Germline lookup yields CDR1 SEHNR and CDR2 FQNEAQ (reference sequence). The V and J ends lost 5 bases and 0 bases respectively, with 8 bases between them. CDR3 size: 14 residues.

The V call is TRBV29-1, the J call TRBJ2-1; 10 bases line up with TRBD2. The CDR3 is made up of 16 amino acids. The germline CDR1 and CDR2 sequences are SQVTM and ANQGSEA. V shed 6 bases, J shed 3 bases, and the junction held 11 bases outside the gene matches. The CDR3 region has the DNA TGCAGCGTCTGGGGACGGACTAGCGGCTACTACAATGAGCAGTTCTTC. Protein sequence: CSVWGRTSGYYNEQFF.

The CDR3, as DNA: TGTGCCAGCAGCTTTATAGCGGGGGGGCCCTACGAGCAGTACTTC. Residues: CASSFIAGGPYEQYF. The chain employs TRBV12-1 and TRBJ2-7; the tabulated D call, TRBD2, remains unverified against the DNA. TRBV12-1 is assigned pseudogene status. This CDR3 has 15 amino acids.